The T cell receptor (beta chain) described here comes from a study of beta chain features in type 1 diabetes. The wider study: All samples combined gave 90 million to 130 million sorted cells for examination.

Per germline, CDR1 SGHVS and CDR2 FQNEAQ. After removal of 6 bases from V and 4 bases from J, the junction contained 8 bases not matched to a gene. The CDR3 consists of 16 residues. What was sequenced were expressed TCRB transcripts, since all of the isolated RNA had been reverse transcribed. Profiled with immunoSEQ multiplex PCR; TCRdb holds only in-frame clones, not every one. The repertoire has about 230,000 clones, 9.6% of them found once; the top ten carry approximately 0.03%. Sorted cells reached over 95% purity in every population. This clone was recorded many times. The source is a woman between 18 and 29 years old in good health. The chain has TRBV7-8 and TRBJ2-1; TRBD2 aligns across 11 bases. The source material was naive CD4+ T cells from blood. CDR3 in amino acids: CASSILAGAAYNEQFF. The CDR3 DNA reads as TGTGCCAGCAGTATACTAGCGGGGGCTGCTTACAATGAGCAGTTCTTC. The full variable domain, with the rest looked up from reference TRBV7-8 and TRBJ2-1, is GAGVSQSPRYKVAKRGQDVALRCDPISGHVSLFWYQQALGQGPEFLTYFQNEAQLDKSGLPSDRFFAERPEGSVSTLKIQRTQQEDSAVYLCASSILAGAAYNEQFFGPGTRLTVL.